This T cell receptor (beta chain) was captured by sequencing in a study of blood T cell repertoires in COVID-19. The CDR3 runs 15 residues. V lost 4 bases and J lost 1; bases outside the gene matches: 3. Germline loops: CDR1 LGHDT, CDR2 YNNKEL (reference sequence). Sequencing was performed with immunoSEQ multiplex PCR; in TCRdb, only in-frame clones are kept and a portion is missing. Among about 420,000 clones listed, about 87% were seen once. The sequence derives from a man aged 18 to 30 with COVID-19, enrolled during active disease. The rearrangement joins TRBV3-1 (or the pseudogene TRBV3-2) to TRBJ2-7, with 11 bases fitting TRBD2. Sequencing was carried out using peripheral blood. This CDR3 reads CASSPLAGGSYEQYF. As DNA, the CDR3 is TGTGCCAGCAGCCCCCTAGCGGGGGGTTCCTACGAGCAGTACTTC.